One TCR beta chain is described in this entry. Its antigen is unidentified. The source of the sample is a study of radiation and T cells in renal cell carcinoma. For the study at large: Nephrectomy followed 15 Gy stereotactic body radiation by 4 weeks. Overall study findings and caveats: Top tumor clonotypes rose in blood 2 weeks post-radiation, then contracted.

Germline assignment: CDR1 SGHRS and CDR2 YFSETQ. V was clipped by 4 bases and J by 9 bases, with 14 bases between them. The CDR3 covers 13 residues. Time point indicated: baseline pretreatment blood. As for treatment: 15 Gy SBRT to primary tumor, nephrectomy 4 weeks later. After SBRT, blood was collected at 2 and 4 weeks, plus baseline. The table came from immunoSEQ multiplex PCR; TCRdb's copy has only in-frame clones and leaves some out. The top ten clones hold roughly 6.1% of a sample with 70,000 to 95,000 clones, 65% to 85% of them seen once. The receptor comes from a man between 60 and 75 years old with renal cell carcinoma. Material: blood, obtained from a patient whose treatment included radiotherapy and nephrectomy. The J gene is TRBJ1-5, the V gene TRBV5-1, with D hard to call. CDR3 DNA: TGCGCCAGCAGCCTGGACGGTGGGTTGCCCCAGCATTTT. Its protein is CASSLDGGLPQHF.